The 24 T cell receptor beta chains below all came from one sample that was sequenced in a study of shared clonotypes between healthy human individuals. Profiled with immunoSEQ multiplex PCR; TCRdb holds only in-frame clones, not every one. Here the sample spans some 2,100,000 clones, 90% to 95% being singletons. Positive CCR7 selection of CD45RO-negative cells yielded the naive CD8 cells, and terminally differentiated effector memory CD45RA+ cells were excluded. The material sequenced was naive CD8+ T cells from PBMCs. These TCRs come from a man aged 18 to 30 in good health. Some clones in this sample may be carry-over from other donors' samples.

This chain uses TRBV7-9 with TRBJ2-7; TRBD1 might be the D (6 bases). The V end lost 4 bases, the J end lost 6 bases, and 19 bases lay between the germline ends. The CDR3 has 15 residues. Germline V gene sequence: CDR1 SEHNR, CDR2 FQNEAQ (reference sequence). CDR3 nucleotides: TGTGCCAGCAGCTCAATTACAGGGCCGGGGAGCGAGCAGTACTTC. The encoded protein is CASSSITGPGSEQYF. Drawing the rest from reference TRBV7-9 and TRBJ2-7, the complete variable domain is DTGVSQNPRHKITKRGQNVTFRCDPISEHNRLYWYRQTLGQGPEFLTYFQNEAQLEKSRLLSDRFSAERPKGSFSTLEIQRTEQGDSAMYLCASSSITGPGSEQYFGPGTRLTVT.

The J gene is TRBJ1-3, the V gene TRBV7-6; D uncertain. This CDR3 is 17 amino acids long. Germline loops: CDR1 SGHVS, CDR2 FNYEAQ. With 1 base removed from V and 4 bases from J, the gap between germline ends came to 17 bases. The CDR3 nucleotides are TGTGCCAGCAGCTTAGTCCAAGAAGGGCCGGCGGGAAACACCATATATTTT. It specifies CASSLVQEGPAGNTIYF.

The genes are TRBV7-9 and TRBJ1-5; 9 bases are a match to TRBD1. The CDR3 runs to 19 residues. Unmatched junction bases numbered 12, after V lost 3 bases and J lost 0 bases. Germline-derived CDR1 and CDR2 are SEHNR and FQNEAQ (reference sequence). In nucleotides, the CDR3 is TGTGCCAGCAGCTTTGACCGGGACAGGGACTCCCTTAGCAATCAGCCCCAGCATTTT. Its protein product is CASSFDRDRDSLSNQPQHF.

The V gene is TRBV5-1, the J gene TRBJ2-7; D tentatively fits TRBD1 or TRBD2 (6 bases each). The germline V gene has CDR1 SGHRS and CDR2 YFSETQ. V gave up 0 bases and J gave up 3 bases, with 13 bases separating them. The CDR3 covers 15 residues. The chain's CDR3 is CASSLALGGRYEQYF. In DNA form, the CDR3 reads TGCGCCAGCAGCTTGGCCTTGGGGGGCCGCTACGAGCAGTACTTC. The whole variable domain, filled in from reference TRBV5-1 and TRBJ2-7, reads KAGVTQTPRYLIKTRGQQVTLSCSPISGHRSVSWYQQTPGQGLQFLFEYFSETQRNKGNFPGRFSGRQFSNSRSEMNVSTLELGDSALYLCASSLALGGRYEQYFGPGTRLTVT.

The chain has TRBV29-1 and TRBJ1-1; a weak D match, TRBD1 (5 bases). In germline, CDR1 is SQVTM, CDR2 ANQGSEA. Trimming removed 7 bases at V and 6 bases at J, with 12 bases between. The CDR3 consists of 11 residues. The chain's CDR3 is CSGGSGAEAFF. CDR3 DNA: TGCAGCGGTGGGTCGGGGGCTGAAGCTTTCTTT.

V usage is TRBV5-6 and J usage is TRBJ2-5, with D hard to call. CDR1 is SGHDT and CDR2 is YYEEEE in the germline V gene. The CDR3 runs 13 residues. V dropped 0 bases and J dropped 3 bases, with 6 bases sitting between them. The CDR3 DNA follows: TGTGCCAGCAGCTTGGGGAACAAAGAGACCCAGTACTTC. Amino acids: CASSLGNKETQYF.

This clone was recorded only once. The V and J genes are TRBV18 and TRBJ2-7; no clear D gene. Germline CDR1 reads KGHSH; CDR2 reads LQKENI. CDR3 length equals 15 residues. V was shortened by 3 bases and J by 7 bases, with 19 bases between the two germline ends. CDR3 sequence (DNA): TGTGCCAGCTCACCGAGTTCTAGGAATCCTCTGGAGCAGTACTTC. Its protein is CASSPSSRNPLEQYF.

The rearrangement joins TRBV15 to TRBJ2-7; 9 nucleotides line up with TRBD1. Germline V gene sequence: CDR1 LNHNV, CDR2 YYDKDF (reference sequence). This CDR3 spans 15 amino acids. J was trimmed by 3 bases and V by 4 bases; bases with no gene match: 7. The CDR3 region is CATSKRDRGVYEQYF. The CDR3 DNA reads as TGTGCCACCAGCAAAAGAGACAGGGGGGTCTACGAGCAGTACTTC.

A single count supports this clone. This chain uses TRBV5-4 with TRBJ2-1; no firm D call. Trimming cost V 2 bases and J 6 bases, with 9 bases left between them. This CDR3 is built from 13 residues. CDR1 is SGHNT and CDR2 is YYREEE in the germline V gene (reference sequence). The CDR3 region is CASSFLGGNEQFF. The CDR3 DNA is TGTGCCAGCAGCTTCTTGGGTGGCAATGAGCAGTTCTTC.

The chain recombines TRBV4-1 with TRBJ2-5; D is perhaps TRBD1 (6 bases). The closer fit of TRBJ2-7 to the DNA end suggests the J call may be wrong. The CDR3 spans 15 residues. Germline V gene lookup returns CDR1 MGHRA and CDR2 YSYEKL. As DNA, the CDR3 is TGCGCCAGCAGCCAAGTGAGGGGGATGAGCAACGAGCAGTACTTC. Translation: CASSQVRGMSNEQYF.

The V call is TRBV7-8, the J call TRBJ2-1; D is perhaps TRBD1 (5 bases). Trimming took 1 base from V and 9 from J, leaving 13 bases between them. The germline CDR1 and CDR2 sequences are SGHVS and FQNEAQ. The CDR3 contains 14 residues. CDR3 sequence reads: CASSLVGQGGEQFF. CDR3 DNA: TGTGCCAGCAGCTTAGTGGGCCAGGGCGGTGAGCAGTTCTTC.

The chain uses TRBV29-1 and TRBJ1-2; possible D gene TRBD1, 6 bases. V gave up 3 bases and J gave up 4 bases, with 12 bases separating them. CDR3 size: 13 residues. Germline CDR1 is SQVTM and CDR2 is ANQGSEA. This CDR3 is CSVDLRGAYGYTF. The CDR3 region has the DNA TGCAGCGTTGATCTAAGGGGGGCCTATGGCTACACCTTC.

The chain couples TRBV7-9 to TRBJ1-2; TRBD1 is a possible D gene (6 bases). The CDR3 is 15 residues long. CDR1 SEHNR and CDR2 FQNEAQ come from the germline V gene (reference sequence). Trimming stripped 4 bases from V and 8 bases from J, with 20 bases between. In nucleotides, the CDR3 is TGTGCCAGCAGCTCGTCACAGGGTATTCCGGAGGGCTACACCTTC. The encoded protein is CASSSSQGIPEGYTF.

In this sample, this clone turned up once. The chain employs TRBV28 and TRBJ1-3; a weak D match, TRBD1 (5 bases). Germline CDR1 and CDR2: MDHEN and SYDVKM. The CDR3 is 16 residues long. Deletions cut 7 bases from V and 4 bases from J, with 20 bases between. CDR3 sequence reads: CASNPGGGILGNTIYF. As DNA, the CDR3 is TGTGCCAGCAACCCCGGGGGTGGGATTCTCGGAAACACCATATATTTT.

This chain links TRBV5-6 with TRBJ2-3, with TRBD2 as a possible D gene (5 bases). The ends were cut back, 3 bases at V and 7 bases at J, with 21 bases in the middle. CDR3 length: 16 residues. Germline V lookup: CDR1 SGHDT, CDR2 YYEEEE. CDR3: CASSSPPGRERNTQYF. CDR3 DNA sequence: TGTGCCAGCAGCTCTCCCCCCGGACGGGAAAGGAATACGCAGTATTTT.

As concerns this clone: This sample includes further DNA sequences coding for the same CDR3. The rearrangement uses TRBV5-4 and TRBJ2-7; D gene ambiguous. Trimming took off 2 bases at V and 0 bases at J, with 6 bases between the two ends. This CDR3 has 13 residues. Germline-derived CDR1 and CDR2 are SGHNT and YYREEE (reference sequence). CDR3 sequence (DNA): TGTGCCAGCAGCTTATTGAGCTCCTACGAGCAGTACTTC. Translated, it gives CASSLLSSYEQYF.

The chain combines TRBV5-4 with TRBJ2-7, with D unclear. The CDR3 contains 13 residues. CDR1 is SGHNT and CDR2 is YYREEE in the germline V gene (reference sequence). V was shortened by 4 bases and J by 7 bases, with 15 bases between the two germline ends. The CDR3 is CASSPRGGREQYF. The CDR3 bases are TGTGCCAGCAGCCCACGAGGTGGGCGGGAGCAGTACTTC.

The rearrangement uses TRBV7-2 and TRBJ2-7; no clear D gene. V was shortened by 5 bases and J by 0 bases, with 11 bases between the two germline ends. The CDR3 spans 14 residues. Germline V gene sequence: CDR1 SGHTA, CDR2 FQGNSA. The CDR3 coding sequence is TGTGCCAGCAGCGACCACGGAAACTCCTACGAGCAGTACTTC. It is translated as CASSDHGNSYEQYF.

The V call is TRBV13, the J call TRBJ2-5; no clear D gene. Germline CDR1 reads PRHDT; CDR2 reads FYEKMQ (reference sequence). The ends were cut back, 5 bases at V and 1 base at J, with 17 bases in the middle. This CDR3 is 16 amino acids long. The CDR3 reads CASSTDTRTPQETQYF. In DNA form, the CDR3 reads TGTGCCAGCAGCACCGATACAAGGACGCCCCAAGAGACCCAGTACTTC.

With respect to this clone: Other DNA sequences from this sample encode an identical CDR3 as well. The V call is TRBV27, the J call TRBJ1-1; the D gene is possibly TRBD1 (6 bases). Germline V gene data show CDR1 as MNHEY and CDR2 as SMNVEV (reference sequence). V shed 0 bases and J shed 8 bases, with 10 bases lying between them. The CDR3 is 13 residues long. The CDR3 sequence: CASSLSPGGEAFF. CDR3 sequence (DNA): TGTGCCAGCAGTTTATCGCCCGGGGGCGAAGCTTTCTTT.

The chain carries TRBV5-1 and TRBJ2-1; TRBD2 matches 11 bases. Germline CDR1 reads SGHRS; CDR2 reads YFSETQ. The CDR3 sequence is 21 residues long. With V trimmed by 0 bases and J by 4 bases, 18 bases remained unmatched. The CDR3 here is CASSLAPRVVAGGPSYNEQFF. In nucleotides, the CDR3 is TGCGCCAGCAGCTTGGCTCCGAGGGTGGTAGCGGGAGGGCCATCGTACAATGAGCAGTTCTTC.

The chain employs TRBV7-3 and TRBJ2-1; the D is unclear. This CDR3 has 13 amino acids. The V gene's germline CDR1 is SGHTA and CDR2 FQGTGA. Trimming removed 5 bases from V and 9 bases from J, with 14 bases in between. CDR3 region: CASSQLYNGEQFF. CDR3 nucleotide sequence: TGTGCCAGCAGCCAACTTTACAATGGTGAGCAGTTCTTC.

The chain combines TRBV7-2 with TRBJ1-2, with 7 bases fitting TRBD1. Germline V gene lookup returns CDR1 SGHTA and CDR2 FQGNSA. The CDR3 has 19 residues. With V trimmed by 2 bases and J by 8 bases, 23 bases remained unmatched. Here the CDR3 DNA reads TGTGCCAGCAGCTTATTGGGTTTGGGCCGGGACAGCTTTTTTGGAGGCTACACCTTC. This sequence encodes CASSLLGLGRDSFFGGYTF.

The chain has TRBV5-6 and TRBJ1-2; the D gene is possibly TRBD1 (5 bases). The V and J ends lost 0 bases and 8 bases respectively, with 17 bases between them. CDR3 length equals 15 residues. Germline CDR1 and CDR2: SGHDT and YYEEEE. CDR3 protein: CASSLGVGANRGYTF. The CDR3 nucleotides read TGTGCCAGCAGCTTGGGAGTAGGGGCTAATCGAGGCTACACCTTC.